This passage covers 15 T cell receptor beta chains from one sample sequenced in a study of low-dose radiotherapy and immunotherapy resistance in tumors. The time point was: after trial treatment. Specified treatment: LDRT plus nivolumab, ipilimumab, low-dose cyclophosphamide and aspirin (RACIN trial). Alpha- and beta-chain coverage of first-strand cDNA came from TRAV- and TRBV-specific primers. For amplifying TCRs, the PCR ran for about 20 cycles with Phusion, which was used together with a constant-region primer and the adapter on the V primers. TCRdb re-derived calls from the reads in MiXCR, one entry per CDR3 protein. Found here are around 58,000 distinct CDR3 sequences, around a quarter of them singletons; the top ten hold 6.7%. The starting material was PBMCs, obtained after low-dose radiotherapy plus immunotherapy. The receptors derive from a male donor with prostate cancer.

This clonotype showed up many times. This rearrangement joins TRBV6-2 or TRBV6-3 to TRBJ2-3; TRBD2 is a possible D gene (6 bases). V dropped 0 bases and J dropped 4 bases, with 32 bases sitting between them. The CDR3 has 22 residues. The germline V gene has CDR1 MNHEY and CDR2 SVGEGT. CDR3 loop: CASSYSIFKSGEDRGKPDTQYF. The CDR3 bases are TGTGCCAGCAGTTACTCGATTTTCAAGTCTGGGGAGGACCGGGGAAAGCCAGATACGCAGTATTTT.

At least ten counts were recorded for this clonotype. The chain combines TRBV24-1 with TRBJ2-2, with unresolved D. The germline V gene has CDR1 KGHDR and CDR2 SFDVKD. The CDR3 consists of 15 residues. V was pared by 7 bases and J by 0 bases, with 11 bases between. In DNA, the CDR3 is TGTGCCACCAGCCCCCACACGGCGAACACCGGGGAGCTGTTTTTT. Translated, it gives CATSPHTANTGELFF.

This clonotype appeared once. Given a far larger clone just one base away, this is likely a sequencing read error. The chain recombines TRBV11-3 with TRBJ2-1, with D possibly being TRBD2 (6 bases). This CDR3 has 16 residues. CDR1 and CDR2 (germline): SGHNT, YENEEA. The CDR3 coding sequence is TGTGCCAGCAGCTCTACCCCAAGCGGGCCCAACAATGAGGAGTTCTTC. Translation gives CASSSTPSGPNNEEFF.

This clonotype was detected ten times or more. The CDR3 reads CASTINRDKLYEQYF. CDR3 DNA sequence: TGTGCCAGCACCATAAACCGGGACAAACTATACGAGCAGTACTTC. V and J are TRBV6-8 and TRBJ2-7; possibly TRBD1 for D (6 bases). CDR1 is MNHGY, CDR2 SAAAGT, per germline. V was cut by 7 bases and J by 4 bases, with 20 bases left in between. There are 15 residues in the CDR3.

This clonotype is medium-sized (0.01 to 0.1%). V gene TRBV2 combines with J gene TRBJ2-7; D is undetermined. Germline V gives CDR1 SNHLY, CDR2 FYNNEI. The CDR3 has 10 amino acids. The ends were cut back, 4 bases at V and 2 bases at J, with 0 bases in the middle. Written as DNA, the CDR3 is TGTGCCAGCAGTGCCTACGAGCAGTACTTC. It is translated as CASSAYEQYF.

This clonotype was seen a few times. This is likely an artifact of a read error, given a far larger clone one base away. The gene calls are TRBV18 and TRBJ2-1; no clear D gene. The CDR3 consists of 14 residues. Germline CDR1 KGHSH, CDR2 LQKENI. Deletions cut 0 bases from V and 10 bases from J, with 13 bases between. The CDR3 loop is CASSPPETVSEQFF. The CDR3 DNA follows: TGTGCCAGCTCACCACCGGAAACAGTTAGCGAGCAGTTCTTC.

Concerning this clonotype itself: This likely reflects a read error, since a far larger clone is one base away. The rearrangement joins TRBV6-5 to TRBJ2-1; 9 bases line up with TRBD2. Per germline, CDR1 MNHEY and CDR2 SVGAGI. CDR3 length: 14 amino acids. The CDR3 DNA reads TGTGCCAGCCGGCGGGGGGGACCCGACAAGGAGCAGTTCTTC. Its protein product is CASRRGGPDKEQFF.

This clonotype was seen ten or more times. The chain links TRBV20-1 to TRBJ2-2; the D is unclear. CDR3 length: 13 residues. CDR1 is DFQATT and CDR2 is SNEGSKA in the germline V gene (reference sequence). V dropped 1 base and J dropped 4 bases, with 7 bases sitting between them. This chain's CDR3 is CSARVAGTGELFF. The CDR3 DNA reads TGCAGTGCTAGAGTAGCAGGCACCGGGGAGCTGTTTTTT.

With regard to this clonotype: This likely stems from a read error, as it lies one base from a far larger clone. The chain carries TRBV5-1 and TRBJ2-7, with D hard to call. The length of the CDR3 is 15 residues. Germline loops: CDR1 SGHRS, CDR2 YFSETQ. The ends were cut back, 2 bases at V and 7 bases at J, with 19 bases in the middle. The CDR3 reads CASSFVADGYNEQYF. DNA for the CDR3: TGCGCCAGCAGCTTTGTGGCGGACGGATACAATGAGCAGTACTTC.

This clonotype was counted a few times. V and J are TRBV19 and TRBJ1-5; D is perhaps TRBD1 (5 bases). V dropped 5 bases and J dropped 4 bases, with 15 bases sitting between them. CDR1 LNHDA and CDR2 SQIVND come from the germline V gene (reference sequence). CDR3 size: 15 residues. CDR3 loop: CASSSAGGRNQPQHF. The CDR3 bases are TGTGCCAGTAGTTCTGCCGGGGGAAGAAATCAGCCCCAGCATTTT.

This clonotype has ten or more counts. The J gene is TRBJ2-7, the V gene TRBV14; 8 bases align to TRBD1. Germline lookup yields CDR1 SGHDN and CDR2 FVKESK. The CDR3 runs to 17 residues. Trimming took 4 bases from V and 0 from J; bases not matched to a gene: 11. This CDR3 is CASSRDRGFGASYEQYF. The CDR3 nucleotides are TGTGCCAGCAGCCGCGACAGGGGCTTTGGTGCCTCCTACGAGCAGTACTTC.

This clonotype was found many times. The V and J genes are TRBV7-8 and TRBJ2-7; 8 nucleotides line up with TRBD1. This CDR3 spans 14 amino acids. Losses at the gene ends were 1 base for V and 6 bases for J; bases not matched to a gene: 5. In germline, CDR1 is SGHVS, CDR2 FQNEAQ. The CDR3 loop is CASSLGQGASEQYF. The CDR3 region has the DNA TGTGCCAGCAGCTTAGGGCAGGGGGCCTCCGAGCAGTACTTC.

This clonotype was observed at least ten times. The V and J genes are TRBV5-1 and TRBJ2-7; D possibly corresponds to TRBD1 (6 bases). V was shortened by 2 bases and J by 4 bases, with 13 bases between the two germline ends. This CDR3 spans 14 amino acids. Germline V gives CDR1 SGHRS, CDR2 YFSETQ. The CDR3: CASSFSGVGYEQYF. As DNA, the CDR3 is TGCGCCAGCAGCTTCTCAGGGGTTGGTTACGAGCAGTACTTC.

At least ten counts were recorded for this clonotype. This chain connects TRBV9 to TRBJ1-5; 8 nucleotides line up with TRBD1. This CDR3 region has 14 residues. From germline, CDR1 is SGDLS and CDR2 YYNGEE. V shed 3 bases, J shed 6 bases, and the junction held 5 bases outside the gene matches. The CDR3 DNA follows: TGTGCCAGCAGCGCCGGACAGGGACGTCAGCCCCAGCATTTT. Its protein product is CASSAGQGRQPQHF.

About this clonotype: It is likely a read error: a sequence one base away is far more abundant. The chain links TRBV6-6 to TRBJ2-5; 7 bases fit TRBD2. CDR1 MNHNY and CDR2 SVGAGI come from the germline V gene (reference sequence). Trimming removed 5 bases from V and 11 bases from J; junction bases left unmatched: 17. The CDR3 totals 15 residues. The CDR3 nucleotides are TGTGCCAGCAGTACGCGGGGGAATGCGTTCTTGGGGCAGTACTTC. Amino acids: CASSTRGNAFLGQYF.